This is a list of T cell receptor beta chains from one sample in a study of blood T cell repertoires in COVID-19. Clones were sequenced by immunoSEQ multiplex PCR, and TCRdb holds only the in-frame ones, with some missing. This table has 100,000 to 130,000 clones, approximately 80% appearing once. The sample taken for sequencing was peripheral blood. Every receptor here comes from a woman aged 70-85 years with acute or convalescent COVID-19. The CDR3 runs from the conserved cysteine through the conserved F or W. Each record gives: D gene, V gene, clone size, J gene, CDR3 protein, CDR3 DNA. A D gene is named only where the DNA matches it firmly. Clone size is given for some rows only: seen once, a few or many times, or a class if the clone is expanded.

>TRBD1|TRBV4-1|once|TRBJ1-2
CASSQTGGGGYTF
TGCGCCAGCAGCCAAACAGGGGGAGGTGGCTACACCTTC
>-|TRBV2|-|TRBJ1-1
CASRFALSAFF
TGTGCCAGCAGGTTCGCGTTGTCGGCTTTCTTT
>-|TRBV19|-|TRBJ1-1
CASSMTGQANTEAFF
TGTGCCAGTAGTATGACGGGACAAGCGAACACTGAAGCTTTCTTT
>TRBD1|TRBV13|once|TRBJ2-6
CASSRRTGQGLGGANVLTF
TGTGCCAGCAGCCGCAGGACGGGACAGGGACTTGGTGGGGCCAACGTCCTGACTTTC
>-|TRBV18|many|TRBJ1-3
CASSPAEAIYF
TGTGCCAGCTCACCAGCTGAGGCCATATATTTT
>TRBD1|TRBV12-3/TRBV12-4|-|TRBJ1-5
CATSDRYQPQHF
TGTGCCACCTCGGACAGGTATCAGCCCCAGCATTTT
>TRBD1|TRBV11-2|-|TRBJ1-3
CASSSGTAGNTIYF
TGTGCCAGCAGCTCCGGGACAGCAGGAAACACCATATATTTT
>-|TRBV27|-|TRBJ2-5
CASSLGGYGETQYF
TGTGCCAGCAGTTTGGGGGGTTACGGAGAGACCCAGTACTTC
>-|TRBV9|-|TRBJ2-1
CASSAVTSSSYNEQFF
TGTGCCAGCAGCGCCGTTACTAGTTCCTCCTACAATGAGCAGTTCTTC
>-|TRBV5-1|-|TRBJ2-5
CASSLELAMRGRAQYF
TGCGCCAGCAGCTTGGAACTAGCTATGAGGGGTCGAGCCCAGTACTTC
>-|TRBV19|-|TRBJ2-5
CASSIDFVETQYF
TGTGCCAGTAGTATAGATTTCGTGGAGACCCAGTACTTC
>-|TRBV19|once|TRBJ1-3
CASRNSSLGNTIYF
TGTGCCAGTAGGAACAGCAGCCTGGGAAACACCATATATTTT
>TRBD1|TRBV4-3|-|TRBJ1-6
CASSRGGQGDSPLHF
TGCGCCAGCAGCCGAGGGGGACAGGGAGATTCACCCCTCCACTTT
>-|TRBV28|-|TRBJ2-2
CASTNPGRSGELFF
TGTGCCAGCACTAACCCAGGGCGGTCCGGGGAGCTGTTTTTT
>TRBD1|TRBV29-1|-|TRBJ1-2
CSVELGQGYGYTF
TGCAGCGTTGAATTGGGACAGGGCTATGGCTACACCTTC
>TRBD1|TRBV7-9|-|TRBJ2-7
CASSFPGQAYEQYF
TGTGCCAGCAGCTTCCCCGGACAGGCCTACGAGCAGTACTTC
>-|TRBV9|-|TRBJ1-2
CASSVSGSLYGYTF
TGTGCCAGCAGCGTATCCGGGTCCCTCTATGGCTACACCTTC
>-|TRBV2|-|TRBJ2-5
CASSPAGSTQETQYF
TGTGCCAGCAGTCCGGCGGGGTCAACCCAAGAGACCCAGTACTTC
>-|TRBV28|-|TRBJ1-2
CASSPTGINYGYTF
TGTGCCAGCAGTCCCACAGGGATAAACTATGGCTACACCTTC
>-|TRBV19|-|TRBJ2-6
CASSFTGTGANVLTF
TGTGCCAGTAGTTTTACCGGGACAGGGGCCAACGTCCTGACTTTC
>-|TRBV9|-|TRBJ2-7
CASSVGRRGSYEQYF
TGTGCCAGCAGCGTTGGGCGGAGGGGCTCCTACGAGCAGTACTTC
>-|TRBV28|-|TRBJ1-2
CASSQGGVYGYTF
TGTGCCAGCAGCCAAGGGGGTGTTTATGGCTACACCTTC
>-|TRBV6-1|-|TRBJ1-2
CASSEGTGRNYGYTF
TGTGCCAGCAGTGAAGGAACAGGCCGTAACTATGGCTACACCTTC
>-|TRBV5-1|-|TRBJ1-2
CASTPDPGNYGYTF
TGCGCCAGCACCCCCGACCCAGGCAACTATGGCTACACCTTC
>TRBD1|TRBV18|-|TRBJ1-1
CASSPPQGVRNTEAFF
TGTGCCAGCTCACCACCCCAGGGGGTCCGTAACACTGAAGCTTTCTTT
>TRBD1|TRBV4-1|-|TRBJ1-5
CASSQDAGTAFPNQPQHF
TGCGCCAGCAGCCAAGACGCCGGGACAGCTTTTCCCAATCAGCCCCAGCATTTT
>TRBD2|TRBV6-5|-|TRBJ2-1
CASLGTSGGINEQFF
TGTGCCAGTCTCGGGACTAGCGGGGGAATCAATGAGCAGTTCTTC
>-|TRBV18|-|TRBJ1-4
CASSPLSNEKLFF
TGTGCCAGCTCACCACTGAGTAATGAAAAACTGTTTTTT
>TRBD1|TRBV6-5|few|TRBJ1-2
CASTYSVGGSYGYTF
TGTGCCAGCACTTACTCGGTAGGGGGCTCCTATGGCTACACCTTC
>-|TRBV3-1/TRBV3-2|once|TRBJ1-5
CASSQGPAGWEPQHF
TGTGCCAGCAGCCAAGGCCCGGCGGGCTGGGAGCCCCAGCATTTT
>-|TRBV7-2|-|TRBJ1-2
CASSPNYNYGYTF
TGTGCCAGCAGCCCGAACTATAACTATGGCTACACCTTC
>-|TRBV5-1|-|TRBJ2-7
CASSLGQNPYEQYF
TGCGCCAGCAGCTTGGGACAGAACCCCTACGAGCAGTACTTC
>TRBD2|TRBV19|-|TRBJ2-1
CASRSRENYNEQFF
TGTGCCAGTAGATCGCGGGAGAACTACAATGAGCAGTTCTTC
>-|TRBV3-1/TRBV3-2|few|TRBJ1-2
CASSQDNRAGIGYTF
TGTGCCAGCAGCCAAGATAACAGGGCAGGGATCGGCTACACCTTC
>-|TRBV19|-|TRBJ2-5
CASSIDEELQETQYF
TGTGCCAGTAGTATAGACGAGGAGCTCCAAGAGACCCAGTACTTC
>TRBD1|TRBV5-6|once|TRBJ2-3
CASSLRTGMDTQYF
TGTGCCAGCAGCCTTAGGACAGGGATGGATACGCAGTATTTT
>TRBD2|TRBV19|-|TRBJ2-7
CASSFGLGAYEQYF
TGTGCCAGTAGTTTCGGACTAGGTGCCTACGAGCAGTACTTC
>-|TRBV28|-|TRBJ1-2
CASSTVLRANYGYTF
TGTGCCAGCAGCACAGTCCTTAGAGCTAACTATGGCTACACCTTC
>-|TRBV28|-|TRBJ1-6
CASSLSVSPLHF
TGTGCCAGCAGTTTATCCGTTTCACCCCTCCACTTT
>TRBD1|TRBV4-3|-|TRBJ1-6
CASSQFSGTGGSPLHF
TGCGCCAGCAGCCAATTTTCCGGGACAGGGGGATCACCCCTCCACTTT
>-|TRBV27|-|TRBJ1-4
CASRRGNEKLFF
TGTGCCAGCAGGAGGGGGAATGAAAAACTGTTTTTT
>-|TRBV6-5|-|TRBJ1-5
CASSYGGNQPQHF
TGTGCCAGCAGTTACGGGGGGAATCAGCCCCAGCATTTT
>TRBD1|TRBV29-1|-|TRBJ1-1
CSVFRQGYTEAFF
TGCAGCGTTTTTAGACAGGGTTACACTGAAGCTTTCTTT
>TRBD1|TRBV9|-|TRBJ2-1
CASSVAGTGYYEQFF
TGTGCCAGCAGCGTAGCTGGGACAGGGTATTATGAGCAGTTCTTC
>-|TRBV4-1|-|TRBJ1-6
CASSQGQFYNSPLHF
TGCGCCAGCAGCCAAGGACAGTTCTATAATTCACCCCTCCACTTT
>TRBD1|TRBV24-1|-|TRBJ2-2
CATSDGDRGPGTGELFF
TGTGCCACCAGTGACGGGGACAGGGGGCCGGGGACCGGGGAGCTGTTTTTT
>-|TRBV10-3|-|TRBJ2-7
CAISERSLYEQYF
TGTGCCATCAGTGAGCGGAGCCTCTACGAGCAGTACTTC
>TRBD2|TRBV27|-|TRBJ2-7
CASGPGLADEQYF
TGTGCCAGCGGACCGGGACTAGCCGACGAGCAGTACTTC
>TRBD2|TRBV5-4|-|TRBJ2-3
CASSLAGGPARTDTQYF
TGTGCCAGCAGCTTGGCGGGGGGGCCAGCAAGAACAGATACGCAGTATTTT
>-|TRBV10-1|-|TRBJ1-2
CASSEDGNYGYTF
TGCGCCAGCAGTGAGGACGGGAACTATGGCTACACCTTC
>-|TRBV2|once|TRBJ1-5
CASSPSGTDYSNQPQHF
TGTGCCAGCTCCCCGAGTGGCACAGACTATAGCAATCAGCCCCAGCATTTT
>-|TRBV9|-|TRBJ1-3
CASSVADRGKRNTIYF
TGTGCCAGCAGCGTGGCAGATAGAGGCAAAAGAAACACCATATATTTT
>-|TRBV11-2|-|TRBJ2-3
CASSSNGVASTQYF
TGTGCCAGCAGCTCCAACGGGGTCGCGAGTACGCAGTATTTT